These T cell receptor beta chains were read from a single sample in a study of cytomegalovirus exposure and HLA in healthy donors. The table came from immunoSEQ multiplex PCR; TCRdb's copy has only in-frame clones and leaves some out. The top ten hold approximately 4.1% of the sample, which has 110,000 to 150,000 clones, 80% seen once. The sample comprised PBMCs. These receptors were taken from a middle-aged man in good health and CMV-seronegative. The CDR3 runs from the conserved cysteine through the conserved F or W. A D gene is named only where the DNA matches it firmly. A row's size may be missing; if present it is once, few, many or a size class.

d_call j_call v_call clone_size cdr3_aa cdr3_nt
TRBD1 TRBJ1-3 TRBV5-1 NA CASSLSFGRQGISGNTIYF TGCGCCAGCAGCCTTTCTTTTGGCCGACAGGGAATCTCTGGAAACACCATATATTTT
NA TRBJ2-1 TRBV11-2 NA CASSLVSENNEQFF TGTGCCAGCAGCTTAGTTTCAGAAAACAATGAGCAGTTCTTC
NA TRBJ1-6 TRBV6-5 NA CASSYGRESPLHF TGTGCCAGCAGTTACGGACGGGAATCACCCCTCCACTTT
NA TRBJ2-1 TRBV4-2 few CASSQARDNEQFF TGTGCCAGCAGCCAAGCTCGTGACAATGAGCAGTTCTTC
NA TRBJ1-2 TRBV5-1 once CASSLAQTPSQDGYTF TGCGCCAGCAGCTTGGCCCAGACACCCTCCCAGGATGGCTACACCTTC
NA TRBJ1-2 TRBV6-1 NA CASGRDYGYTF TGTGCCAGCGGGAGGGACTATGGCTACACCTTC
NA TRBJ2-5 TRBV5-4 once CASSPGLLVETQYF TGTGCCAGCAGCCCGGGACTGCTAGTAGAGACCCAGTACTTC
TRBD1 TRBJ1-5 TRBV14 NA CASSQVASRDRALSHQPQHF TGTGCCAGCAGCCAAGTGGCCTCCCGGGACAGGGCTCTATCTCATCAGCCCCAGCATTTT
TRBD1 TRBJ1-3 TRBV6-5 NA CASSSGTGPSGNTIYF TGTGCCAGCAGTTCAGGGACAGGGCCCTCTGGAAACACCATATATTTT
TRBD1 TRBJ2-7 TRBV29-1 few CSVIGTGVGYEQYF TGCAGCGTCATCGGGACAGGGGTCGGGTACGAGCAGTACTTC
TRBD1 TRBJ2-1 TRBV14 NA CASSQGQGARREQFF TGTGCCAGCAGCCAAGGACAGGGGGCGCGTCGGGAGCAGTTCTTC
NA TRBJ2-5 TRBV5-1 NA CASREGDQETQYF TGCGCCAGCAGGGAAGGGGATCAAGAGACCCAGTACTTC
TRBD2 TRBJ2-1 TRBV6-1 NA CASSEARGGYYNEQFF TGTGCCAGCAGTGAAGCTCGGGGGGGCTACTACAATGAGCAGTTCTTC
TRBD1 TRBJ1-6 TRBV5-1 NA CASSFQTGLENSPLHF TGCGCCAGCAGCTTTCAGACAGGGCTGGAGAATTCACCCCTCCACTTT
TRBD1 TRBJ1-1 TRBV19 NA CASTRTGASEAFF TGTGCCAGTACAAGGACAGGCGCCTCTGAAGCTTTCTTT
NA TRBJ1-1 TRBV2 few CASSFTGRDTEAFF TGTGCCAGCAGCTTCACAGGGAGGGACACTGAAGCTTTCTTT
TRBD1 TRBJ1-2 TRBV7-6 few CASSFRQGANYGYTF TGTGCCAGCAGCTTTCGACAGGGGGCCAACTATGGCTACACCTTC
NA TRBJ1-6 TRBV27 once CASSLTKWNSPLHF TGTGCCAGCAGTTTAACAAAGTGGAATTCACCCCTCCACTTT
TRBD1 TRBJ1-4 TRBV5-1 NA CASSLGGQHGLEKLFF TGCGCCAGCAGCCTGGGGGGACAGCATGGTTTAGAAAAACTGTTTTTT
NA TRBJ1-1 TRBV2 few CASSEQQGRAFF TGTGCCAGCAGTGAACAGCAGGGGCGGGCTTTCTTT
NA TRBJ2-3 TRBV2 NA CASSRTVLGDTQYF TGTGCCAGCAGTCGGACAGTTCTCGGGGATACGCAGTATTTT
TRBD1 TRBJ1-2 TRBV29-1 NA CSGQTGYGYTF TGCAGCGGACAGACAGGGTATGGCTACACCTTC
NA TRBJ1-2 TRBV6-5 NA CASSYTLNYGYTF TGTGCCAGCAGTTACACTCTTAACTATGGCTACACCTTC
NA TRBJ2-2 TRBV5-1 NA CASSRFANTGELFF TGCGCCAGCAGCCGGTTCGCGAACACCGGGGAGCTGTTTTTT